This TCR beta chain was identified in a study of blood T cell repertoires in COVID-19. Sequenced by immunoSEQ multiplex PCR; TCRdb stores in-frame clones only, minus some. The sample has approximately 280,000 clones; approximately 88% are singletons. The CDR3 runs to 15 residues. Germline trimming cut 3 bases from V and 8 bases from J; bases unmatched to any gene: 8. CDR1 and CDR2 (germline): SGHRS, YFSETQ. The sample taken for sequencing was peripheral blood. J is TRBJ2-1 and V is TRBV5-1, with TRBD1 identical over 10 bases. The receptor was isolated from a human donor with COVID-19, enrolled during active disease. The donor label of this sample is uncertain. The CDR3 sequence is CASSSGTGDWYEQFF. CDR3 DNA sequence: TGCGCCAGCAGCTCAGGGACAGGGGATTGGTATGAGCAGTTCTTC.